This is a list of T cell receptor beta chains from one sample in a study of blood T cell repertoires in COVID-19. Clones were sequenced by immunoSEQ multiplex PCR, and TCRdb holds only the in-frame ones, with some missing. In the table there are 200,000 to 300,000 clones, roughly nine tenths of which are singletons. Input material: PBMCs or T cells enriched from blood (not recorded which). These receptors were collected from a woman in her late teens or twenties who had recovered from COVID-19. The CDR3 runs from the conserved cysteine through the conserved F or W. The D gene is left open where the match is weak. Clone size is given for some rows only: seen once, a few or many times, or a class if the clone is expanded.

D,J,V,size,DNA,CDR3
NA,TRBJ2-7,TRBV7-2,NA,TGTGCCAGCAGCCGTCAAATCTCAGGCTTTTACGAGCAGTACTTC,CASSRQISGFYEQYF
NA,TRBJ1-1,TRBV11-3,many,TGTGCCAGCAGCTTAGGGTGGGGGGACCCCCGCAGCACTGAAGCTTTCTTT,CASSLGWGDPRSTEAFF
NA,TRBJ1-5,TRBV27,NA,TGTGCCAGCAGTTTCAACAGGGCAGGGGATCAGCCCCAGCATTTT,CASSFNRAGDQPQHF
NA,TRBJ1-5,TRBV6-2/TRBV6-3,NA,TGTGCCAGCAGTTTGCACACCAGCAATCAGCCCCAGCATTTT,CASSLHTSNQPQHF
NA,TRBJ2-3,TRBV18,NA,TGTGCCAGCTCACCTTCGTCAGATACGCAGTATTTT,CASSPSSDTQYF
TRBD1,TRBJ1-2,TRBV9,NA,TGTGCCAGCAGCGTAGGCAGGGGGCAGGGTGGCTACACCTTC,CASSVGRGQGGYTF
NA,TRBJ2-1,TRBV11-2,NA,TGTGCCAGCACCAGGTCGAGCTCCTACAATGAGCAGTTCTTC,CASTRSSSYNEQFF
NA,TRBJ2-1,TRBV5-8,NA,TGTGCCAGCAGCCGAGGGGGGGCCATCCTCGATGAGCAGTTCTTC,CASSRGGAILDEQFF
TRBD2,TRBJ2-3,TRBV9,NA,TGTGCCAGCAGCGCTTATAGCGGGACTAGCACAGATACGCAGTATTTT,CASSAYSGTSTDTQYF
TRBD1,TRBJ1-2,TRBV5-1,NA,TGCGCCAGCAGCCTTACGGACAGGGAGGATCATGGCTACACCTTC,CASSLTDREDHGYTF
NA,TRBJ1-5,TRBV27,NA,TGTGCCAGCAGTTTATCGGGGGGAAGCAACCAGCCCCAGCATTTT,CASSLSGGSNQPQHF
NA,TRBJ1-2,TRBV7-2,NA,TGTGCCAGCAGTTCAACCTCCGGACATTCCTATGGCTACACCTTC,CASSSTSGHSYGYTF
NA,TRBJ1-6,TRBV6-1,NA,TGTGCCAGCAGTGAGTCCGGGACTGGTGTACCCCTCCACTTT,CASSESGTGVPLHF
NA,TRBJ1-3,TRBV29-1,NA,TGCAGCGTTGCCCTAAGGCGGCAGGAGGGGACTGGAAATACCATATATTTT,CSVALRRQEGTGNTIYF
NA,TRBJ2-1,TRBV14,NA,TGTGCCAGCAGCCAAGGGACTACCTATTACAATGAGCAGTTCTTC,CASSQGTTYYNEQFF
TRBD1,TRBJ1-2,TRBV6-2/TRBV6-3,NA,TGTGCCAGCAGTTATATGGACAGGGTCTATGGCTACACCTTC,CASSYMDRVYGYTF
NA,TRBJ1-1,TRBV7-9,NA,TGTGCCAGCAGCCCCCGAACAGGGACTGAAGCTTTCTTT,CASSPRTGTEAFF
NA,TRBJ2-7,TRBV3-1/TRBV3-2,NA,TGTGCCAGCAGCCAAGGCAGGGACTTCTACGAGAGATACTTC,CASSQGRDFYERYF
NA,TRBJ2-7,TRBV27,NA,TGTGCCAGCAGAGAGGCGATGACTAGAGCGACCTGCGAGCAGTACTTC,CASREAMTRATCEQYF
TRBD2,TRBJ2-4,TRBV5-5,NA,TGTGCCAGCAGCTTGGTTTCACTAGCGGGGGGTACAGCCAAAAACATTCAGTACTTC,CASSLVSLAGGTAKNIQYF
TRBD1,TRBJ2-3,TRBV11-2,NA,TGTGCCAGCAGCTTAAATAGACAGGGGGCAGATACGCAGTATTTT,CASSLNRQGADTQYF
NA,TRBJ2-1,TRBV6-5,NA,TGTGCCAGCAGTTACTCTCCATACCACTTCAATGAGCAGTTCTTC,CASSYSPYHFNEQFF
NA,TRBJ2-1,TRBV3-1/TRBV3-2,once,TGTGCCAGCAGCCAAGACGGCTTAGGAGCAGATGAGCAGTTCTTC,CASSQDGLGADEQFF
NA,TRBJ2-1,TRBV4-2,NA,TGTGCCAGCAGCCCCAACCTCGGGGAGCAGTTCTTC,CASSPNLGEQFF
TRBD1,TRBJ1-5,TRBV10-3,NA,TGTGCCATCAGTGAGACGGCAGGGGGCGTCAGACAGCCCCAGCATTTT,CAISETAGGVRQPQHF
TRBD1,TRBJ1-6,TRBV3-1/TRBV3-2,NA,TGTGCCAGCAGCCAAGAGCAGGGGGCACGGAATTCACCCCTCCACTTT,CASSQEQGARNSPLHF
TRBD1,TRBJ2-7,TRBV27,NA,TGTGCCAGCAGTTCGGGACAGGGTTACGAGCAGTACTTC,CASSSGQGYEQYF
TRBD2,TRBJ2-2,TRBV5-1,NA,TGCGCCAGCAGCTTGGGACTAGCGGCGAACACCGGGGAGCTGTTTTTT,CASSLGLAANTGELFF
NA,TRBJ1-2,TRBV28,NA,TGTGCCAGCATAGACCTCAAGGGAGGGGTCTCCCAAGGCTACACCTTC,CASIDLKGGVSQGYTF
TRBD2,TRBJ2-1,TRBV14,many,TGTGCCAGCAGCTACAGGACTAGCGGGAGTAGGAATGAGCAGTTCTTC,CASSYRTSGSRNEQFF
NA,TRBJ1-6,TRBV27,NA,TGTGCCAGCAGTTTATCATCAGGGGTCCATAATTCACCCCTCCACTTT,CASSLSSGVHNSPLHF
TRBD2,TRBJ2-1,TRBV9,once,TGTGCCAGCAGCGCCTCCAAACTAGCGGGGGGCTCCTACAATGAGCAGTTCTTC,CASSASKLAGGSYNEQFF
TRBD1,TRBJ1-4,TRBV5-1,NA,TGCGCCAGCAGCTTGAACAGGGGAACTAATGAAAAACTGTTTTTT,CASSLNRGTNEKLFF
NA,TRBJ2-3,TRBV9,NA,TGTGCCAGCAGCGCGACTAGCACAGATACGCAGTATTTT,CASSATSTDTQYF
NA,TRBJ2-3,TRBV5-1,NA,TGCGCCAGCAGCTTGGTCCTGTCAGATACGCAGTATTTT,CASSLVLSDTQYF
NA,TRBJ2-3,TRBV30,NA,TGTGCCTGGTCTGTCAGCACAGATACGCAGTATTTT,CAWSVSTDTQYF
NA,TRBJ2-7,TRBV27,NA,TGTGCCAGCAGTTTATCTGGGATGGGAGTCAAGCAGTACTTC,CASSLSGMGVKQYF
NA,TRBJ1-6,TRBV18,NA,TGTGCCAGCTCACCATACGGGGTCAATTCACCCCTCCACTTT,CASSPYGVNSPLHF
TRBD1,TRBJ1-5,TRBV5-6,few,TGTGCCAGCAGCTTGGGACAGGGGGCGCGTAATCAGCCCCAGCATTTT,CASSLGQGARNQPQHF
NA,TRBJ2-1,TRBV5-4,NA,TGTGCCAGCAGCGGAAGGGGGTCGGGCATCACCTACAATGAGCAGTTCTTC,CASSGRGSGITYNEQFF
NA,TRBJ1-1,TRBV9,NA,TGTGCCAGCAGCGTAGGGGTAGGGACAACTGAAGCTTTCTTT,CASSVGVGTTEAFF
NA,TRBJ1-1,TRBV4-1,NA,TGCGCCAGCAGCCAAGACGCGGGGGCGGTGATGGGAGCTTTCTTT,CASSQDAGAVMGAFF
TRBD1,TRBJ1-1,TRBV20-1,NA,TGCAGTGCCACGACAGGGGCGTGGGCTTTCTTT,CSATTGAWAFF
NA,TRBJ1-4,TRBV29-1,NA,TGCAGCGTTGGAAATGGGGCTACTGAAAAACTGTTTTTT,CSVGNGATEKLFF
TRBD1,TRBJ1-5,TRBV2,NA,TGTGCCAGCAGTGAAGCGGGGACAGGGGTGAATCAGCCCCAGCATTTT,CASSEAGTGVNQPQHF
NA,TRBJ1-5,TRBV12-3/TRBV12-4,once,TGTGCCAGCAGACGGAGCAATCAGCCCCAGCATTTT,CASRRSNQPQHF
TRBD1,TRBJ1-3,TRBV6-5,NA,TGTGCCAGCAGTTACCGGACAGGGGGAAACACCATATATTTT,CASSYRTGGNTIYF
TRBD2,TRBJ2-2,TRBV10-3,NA,TGTGCCATCAGGGACCCGGGACTAGCGGGAGATACCGGGGAGCTGTTTTTT,CAIRDPGLAGDTGELFF
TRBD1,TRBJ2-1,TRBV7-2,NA,TGTGCCAGCAGCTTAGTTGGCAGGGGGATAAATGAGCAGTTCTTC,CASSLVGRGINEQFF
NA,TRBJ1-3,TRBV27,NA,TGTGCCAGCAGTTCGCGAGGGGGAAAGATGGAATCTGGAAACACCATATATTTT,CASSSRGGKMESGNTIYF